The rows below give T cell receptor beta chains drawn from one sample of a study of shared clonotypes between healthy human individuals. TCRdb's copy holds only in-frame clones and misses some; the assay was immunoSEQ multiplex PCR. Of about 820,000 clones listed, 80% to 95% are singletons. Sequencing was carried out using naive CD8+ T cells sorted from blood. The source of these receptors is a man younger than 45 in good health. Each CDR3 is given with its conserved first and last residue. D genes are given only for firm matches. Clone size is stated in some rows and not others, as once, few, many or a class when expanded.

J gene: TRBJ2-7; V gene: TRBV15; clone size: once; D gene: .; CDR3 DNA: TGTGCCACCAGCAGCTCGCGGACAGACGCTACCCTCCTATACGAGCAGTACTTC; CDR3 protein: CATSSSRTDATLLYEQYF
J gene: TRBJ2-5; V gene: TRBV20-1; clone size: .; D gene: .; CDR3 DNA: TGCAGTGCTAGGTTGGAGACCCAGTACTTC; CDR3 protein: CSARLETQYF
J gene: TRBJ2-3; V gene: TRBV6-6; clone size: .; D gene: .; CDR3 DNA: TGTGCCAGCAGTTACTACCCGGCGCATAGCACAGATACGCAGTATTTT; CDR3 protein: CASSYYPAHSTDTQYF
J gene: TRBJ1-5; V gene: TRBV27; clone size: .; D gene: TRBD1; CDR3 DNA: TGTGCCAGCAGTTTAGGGACAGGGCTAAATCAGCCCCAGCATTTT; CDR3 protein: CASSLGTGLNQPQHF
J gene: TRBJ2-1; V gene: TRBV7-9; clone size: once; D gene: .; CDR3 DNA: TGTGCCAGCAGCAACTCTTCCGTCTACAATGAGCAGTTCTTC; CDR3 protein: CASSNSSVYNEQFF
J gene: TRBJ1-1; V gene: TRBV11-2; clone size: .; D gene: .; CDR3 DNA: TGTGCCAGCAGCCCCGGGGGGGGCGGCACTGAAGCTTTCTTT; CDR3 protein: CASSPGGGGTEAFF
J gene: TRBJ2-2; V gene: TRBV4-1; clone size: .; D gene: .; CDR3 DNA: TGCGCCAGCAGCCAAGGGCCCCATCCGGGCTCCAACACCGGGGAGCTGTTTTTT; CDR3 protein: CASSQGPHPGSNTGELFF
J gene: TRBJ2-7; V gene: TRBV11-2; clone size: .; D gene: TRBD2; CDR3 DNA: TGTGCCAGCAGCTTAGAGATAGCGGGGGCCTACGAGCAGTACTTC; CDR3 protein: CASSLEIAGAYEQYF
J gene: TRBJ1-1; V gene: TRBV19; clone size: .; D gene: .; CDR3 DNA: TGTGCCAGTAGTATGGGGGTGGAAGCTTTCTTT; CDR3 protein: CASSMGVEAFF
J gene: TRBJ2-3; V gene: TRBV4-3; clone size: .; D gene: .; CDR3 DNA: TGCGCCAGCAGCCAAGACCCGCCCACTACGCAGTATTTT; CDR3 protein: CASSQDPPTTQYF
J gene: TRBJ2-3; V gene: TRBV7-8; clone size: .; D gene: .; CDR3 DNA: TGTGCCAGCAGCTTATTGTTGGCGGGAGATACGCAGTATTTT; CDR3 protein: CASSLLLAGDTQYF
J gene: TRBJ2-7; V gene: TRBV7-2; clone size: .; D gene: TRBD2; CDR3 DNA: TGTGCCAGCAAGGAAGCGGGAGACTACGAGCAGTACTTC; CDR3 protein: CASKEAGDYEQYF
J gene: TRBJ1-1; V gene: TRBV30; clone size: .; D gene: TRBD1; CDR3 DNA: TGTGCCTGGAGTGTGGGACAGCAAGCTTTCTTT; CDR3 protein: CAWSVGQQAFF
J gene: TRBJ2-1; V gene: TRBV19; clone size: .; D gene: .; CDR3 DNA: TGTGCCAGTAGTATCGGAGGCAATGAGCAGTTCTTC; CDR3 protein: CASSIGGNEQFF
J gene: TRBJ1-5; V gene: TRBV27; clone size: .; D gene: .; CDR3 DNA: TGTGCCAGCAGTACCACAGGGACCAATCAGCCCCAGCATTTT; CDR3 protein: CASSTTGTNQPQHF
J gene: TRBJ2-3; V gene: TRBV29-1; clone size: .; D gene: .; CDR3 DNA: TGCAGCGTTGGGTTTGCAGATACGCAGTATTTT; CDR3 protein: CSVGFADTQYF
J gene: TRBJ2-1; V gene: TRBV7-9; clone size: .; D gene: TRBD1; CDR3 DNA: TGTGCCAGCAGCACCGGACAGGGGGCTTTTAATGAGCAGTTCTTC; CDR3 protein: CASSTGQGAFNEQFF
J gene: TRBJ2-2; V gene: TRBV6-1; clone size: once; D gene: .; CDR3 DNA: TGTGCCAGCAGTGAAGTTATTAGAAGGGTAGGCGCCGGGGAGCTGTTTTTT; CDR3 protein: CASSEVIRRVGAGELFF
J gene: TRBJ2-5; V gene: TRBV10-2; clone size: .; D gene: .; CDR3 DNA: TGCGCCAGCAGTGACGGGGTGAGAGAGACCCAGTACTTC; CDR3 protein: CASSDGVRETQYF
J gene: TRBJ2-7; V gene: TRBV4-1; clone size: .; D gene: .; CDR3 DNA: TGCGCCAGCAGCCAAAACCCCGGGACTCCCTACGAGCAGTACTTC; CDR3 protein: CASSQNPGTPYEQYF
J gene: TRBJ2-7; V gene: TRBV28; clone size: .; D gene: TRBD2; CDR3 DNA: TGTGCCAGCGACACGGGACTAGCGGGAATCGAGCAGTACTTC; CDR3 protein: CASDTGLAGIEQYF
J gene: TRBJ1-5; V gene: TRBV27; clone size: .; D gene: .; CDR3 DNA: TGTGCCAGCAGTCCAGGACAGTATAGCAATCAGCCCCAGCATTTT; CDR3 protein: CASSPGQYSNQPQHF
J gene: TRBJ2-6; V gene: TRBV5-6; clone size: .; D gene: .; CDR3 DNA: TGTGCCAGCAGCTTGCGTATGGACTCTGGGGCCAACGTCCTGACTTTC; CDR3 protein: CASSLRMDSGANVLTF
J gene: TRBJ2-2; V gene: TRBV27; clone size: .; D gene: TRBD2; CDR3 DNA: TGTGCCAGCAGAATAGCGGGAGGGCCCGCCGGGGAGCTGTTTTTT; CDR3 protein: CASRIAGGPAGELFF
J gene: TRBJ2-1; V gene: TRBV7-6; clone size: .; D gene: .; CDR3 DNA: TGTGCCAGCAGCCTCTCTAGCCGAAATGAGCAGTTCTTC; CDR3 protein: CASSLSSRNEQFF
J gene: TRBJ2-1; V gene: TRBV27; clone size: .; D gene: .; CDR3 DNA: TGTGCCAGCAGTCACCCCCGGGCCTACAATGAGCAGTTCTTC; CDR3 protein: CASSHPRAYNEQFF
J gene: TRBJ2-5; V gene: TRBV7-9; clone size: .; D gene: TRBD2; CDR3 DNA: TGTGCCAGCAGCCTAATAGCGGGAGGGAAAGAGACCCAGTACTTC; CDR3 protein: CASSLIAGGKETQYF
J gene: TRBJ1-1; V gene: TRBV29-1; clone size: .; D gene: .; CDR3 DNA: TGCAGCGTTGGACAGACGGCACTCGCGAGCACTGAAGCTTTCTTT; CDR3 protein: CSVGQTALASTEAFF
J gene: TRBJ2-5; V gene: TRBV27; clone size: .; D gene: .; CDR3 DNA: TGTGCCAGCGGCCGGCAAAAAGAGACCCAGTACTTC; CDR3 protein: CASGRQKETQYF
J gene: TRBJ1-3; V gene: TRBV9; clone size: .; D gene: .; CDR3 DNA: TGTGCCAGCAGCGTAGGGAACAGTTTTAGATCTGGAAACACCATATATTTT; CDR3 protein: CASSVGNSFRSGNTIYF
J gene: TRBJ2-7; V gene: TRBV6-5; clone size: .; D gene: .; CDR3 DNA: TGTGCCAGCAGTGCGGACAGTACAACCTCCTACGAGCAGTACTTC; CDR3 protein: CASSADSTTSYEQYF
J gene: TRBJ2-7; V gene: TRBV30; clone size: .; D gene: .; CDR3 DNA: TGTGCCTGGAGTGTAATAGGCCCCGCGTACGAGCAGTACTTC; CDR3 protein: CAWSVIGPAYEQYF
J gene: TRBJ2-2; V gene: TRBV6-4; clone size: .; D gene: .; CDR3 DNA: TGTGCCAGCAGTGAAACCATAGCGGTCACCGGGGAGCTGTTTTTT; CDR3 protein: CASSETIAVTGELFF
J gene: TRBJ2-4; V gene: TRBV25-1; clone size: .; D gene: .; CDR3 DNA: TGTGCCAGCAGTGAAGGGGTAGCCAAAAACATTCAGTACTTC; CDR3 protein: CASSEGVAKNIQYF
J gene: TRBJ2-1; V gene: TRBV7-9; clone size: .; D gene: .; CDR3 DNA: TGTGCCAGCAGCTTATGGGGGTCGAGCTCCTACAATGAGCAGTTCTTC; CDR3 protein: CASSLWGSSSYNEQFF
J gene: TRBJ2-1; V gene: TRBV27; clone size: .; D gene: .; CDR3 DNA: TGTGCCAGCACCGCGGGACGTTACAATGAGCAGTTCTTC; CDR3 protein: CASTAGRYNEQFF
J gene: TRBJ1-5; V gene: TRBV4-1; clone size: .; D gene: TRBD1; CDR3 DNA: TGCGCCAGCAGCCCCCCTGCGGGACAGGGGATTCAGCCCCAGCATTTT; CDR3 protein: CASSPPAGQGIQPQHF
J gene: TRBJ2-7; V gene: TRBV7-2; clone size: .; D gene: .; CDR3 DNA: TGTGCCAGCAGCTTAGCCATTTGGGCCTACGAGCAGTACTTC; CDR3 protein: CASSLAIWAYEQYF
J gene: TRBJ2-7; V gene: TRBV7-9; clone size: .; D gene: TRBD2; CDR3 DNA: TGTGCCAGCAGCGCGGGGGGCTACGAGCAGTACTTC; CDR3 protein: CASSAGGYEQYF
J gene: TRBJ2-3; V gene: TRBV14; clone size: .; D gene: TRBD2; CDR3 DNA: TGTGCCAGCAATCTAGCGGACCCCACAGATACGCAGTATTTT; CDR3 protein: CASNLADPTDTQYF
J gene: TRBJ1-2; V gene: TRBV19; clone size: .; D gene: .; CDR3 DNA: TGTGCCAGTAGTCCGACGGGCCCTAACTATGGCTACACCTTC; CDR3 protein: CASSPTGPNYGYTF
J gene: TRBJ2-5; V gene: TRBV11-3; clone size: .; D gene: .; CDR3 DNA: TGTGCCAGCAGCTTAGGTGGGCCGGAGACCCAGTACTTC; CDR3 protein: CASSLGGPETQYF
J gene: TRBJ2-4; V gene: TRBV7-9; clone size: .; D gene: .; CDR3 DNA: TGTGCCAGCAGCTCTACAGAAGAAAACATTCAGTACTTC; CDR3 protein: CASSSTEENIQYF
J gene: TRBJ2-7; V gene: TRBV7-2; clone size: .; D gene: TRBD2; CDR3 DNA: TGTGCCAGCAGTTTAAGGGTGGGGGGGTTACACGAGCAGTACTTC; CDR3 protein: CASSLRVGGLHEQYF
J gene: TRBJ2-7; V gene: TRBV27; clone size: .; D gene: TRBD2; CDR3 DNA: TGTGCCAGCAGGGCTAGCGGGGGACTTACCTACGAGCAGTACTTC; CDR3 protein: CASRASGGLTYEQYF
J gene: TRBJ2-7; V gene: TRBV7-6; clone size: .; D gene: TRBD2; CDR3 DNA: TGTGCCAGCAGCGCGGGGACTAGCGGGAGCTACGAGCAGTACTTC; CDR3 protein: CASSAGTSGSYEQYF
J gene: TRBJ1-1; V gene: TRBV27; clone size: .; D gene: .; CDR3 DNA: TGTGCCAGCAGTCTCGGAACAGGGAACACTGAAGCTTTCTTT; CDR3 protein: CASSLGTGNTEAFF
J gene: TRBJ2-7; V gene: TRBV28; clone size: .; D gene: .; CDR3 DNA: TGTGCTTCCTCAGGGGAAGGGACCTACGAGCAGTACTTC; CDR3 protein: CASSGEGTYEQYF
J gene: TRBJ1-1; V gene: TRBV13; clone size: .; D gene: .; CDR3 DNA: TGTGCCAGCAGCTTAACCCGAGGCACTGAAGCTTTCTTT; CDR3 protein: CASSLTRGTEAFF
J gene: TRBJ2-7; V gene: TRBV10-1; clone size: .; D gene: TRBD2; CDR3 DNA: TGCGCCAGCAATTGGACTAGCGGTCCCTACGAGCAGTACTTC; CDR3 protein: CASNWTSGPYEQYF
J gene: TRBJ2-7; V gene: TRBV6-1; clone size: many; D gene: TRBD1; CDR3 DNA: TGTGCCAGCAGTGAGGGAACAGGGGGAAGCTACGAGCAGTACTTC; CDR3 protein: CASSEGTGGSYEQYF
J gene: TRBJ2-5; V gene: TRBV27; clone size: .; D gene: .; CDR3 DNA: TGTGCCAGCAGTTTATCGCTCTCTAGTCGCGAGACCCAGTACTTC; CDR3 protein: CASSLSLSSRETQYF
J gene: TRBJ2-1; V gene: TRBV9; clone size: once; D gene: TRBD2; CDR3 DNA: TGTGCCAGCAGCGGAGGGACTAGCGGGAGAGGGTCCTACAATGAGCAGTTCTTC; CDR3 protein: CASSGGTSGRGSYNEQFF
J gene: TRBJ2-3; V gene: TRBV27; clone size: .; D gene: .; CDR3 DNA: TGTGCCAGCAGTCTCAGGACTTTGCCATCGGATACGCAGTATTTT; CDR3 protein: CASSLRTLPSDTQYF